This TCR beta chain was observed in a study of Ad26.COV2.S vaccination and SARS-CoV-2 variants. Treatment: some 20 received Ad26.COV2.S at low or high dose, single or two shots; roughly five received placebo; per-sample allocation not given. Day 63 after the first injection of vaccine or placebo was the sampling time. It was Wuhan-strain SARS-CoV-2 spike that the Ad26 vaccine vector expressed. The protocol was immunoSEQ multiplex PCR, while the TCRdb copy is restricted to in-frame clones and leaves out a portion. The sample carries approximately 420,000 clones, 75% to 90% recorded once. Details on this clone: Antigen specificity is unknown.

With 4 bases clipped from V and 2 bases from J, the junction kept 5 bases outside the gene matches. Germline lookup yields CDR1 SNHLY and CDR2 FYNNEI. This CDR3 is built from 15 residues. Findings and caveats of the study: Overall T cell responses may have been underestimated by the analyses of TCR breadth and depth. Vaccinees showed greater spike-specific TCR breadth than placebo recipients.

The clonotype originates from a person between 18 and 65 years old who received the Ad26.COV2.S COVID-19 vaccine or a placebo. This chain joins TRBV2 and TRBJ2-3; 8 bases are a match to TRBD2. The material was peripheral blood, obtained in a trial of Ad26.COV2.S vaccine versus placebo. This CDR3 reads CASSGTSRPTDTQYF. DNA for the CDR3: TGTGCCAGCAGTGGGACTAGCAGACCCACAGATACGCAGTATTTT.